Below, 5 T cell receptor beta chains from the same sample are listed, as sequenced in a study of T cell responses to AZD1222 COVID-19 vaccine. The repertoire was sequenced with immunoSEQ multiplex PCR; TCRdb's copy has only in-frame clones and lacks some. The data contain 60,000 to 100,000 clones, 92% of them seen just once; the ten biggest clones take up roughly 7%. Sequences were derived from peripheral blood, sampled on day 0 of MenACWY control vaccination. The receptors originated from an adult in good health.

The DNA of the CDR3 is TGCGCCAGCAGCTTGGCGGGGGGATCCTCGGATGAGCAGTTCTTC. The encoded protein is CASSLAGGSSDEQFF. The chain employs TRBV5-1 and TRBJ2-1, with 7 bases lining up with TRBD2. CDR1 is SGHRS, CDR2 YFSETQ, per germline. Unmatched junction bases numbered 8, after V lost 0 bases and J lost 8 bases. This CDR3 has 15 residues.

The count of this clone is one. The rearrangement uses TRBV9 and TRBJ2-3, with 10 positions matching TRBD2. The V gene's germline CDR1 is SGDLS and CDR2 YYNGEE. The CDR3 sequence is 14 residues long. J was trimmed by 5 bases and V by 0 bases; bases with no gene match: 0. CDR3 nucleotides: TGTGCCAGCAGCGTAGGACTAGCGGGAGATACGCAGTATTTT. Protein product: CASSVGLAGDTQYF.

This chain connects TRBV13 to TRBJ2-3; 7 bases align to TRBD2. The CDR3 runs 15 residues. V lost 3 bases and J lost 8; bases outside the gene matches: 11. Germline values: CDR1 PRHDT, CDR2 FYEKMQ (reference sequence). The CDR3 sequence is CASSFGSGTQGTQYF. Written as DNA, the CDR3 is TGTGCCAGCAGCTTCGGCAGCGGGACCCAGGGTACGCAGTATTTT.

The V gene is TRBV7-6, the J gene TRBJ2-3; TRBD2 matches 11 bases. With 1 base clipped from V and 2 bases from J, the junction kept 8 bases outside the gene matches. This CDR3 comprises 18 residues. CDR1 SGHVS and CDR2 FNYEAQ come from the germline V gene. Here the CDR3 reads CASSLGVAGGSATDTQYF. The CDR3 DNA reads TGTGCCAGCAGCTTAGGGGTAGCGGGGGGGTCTGCCACAGATACGCAGTATTTT. The whole variable domain, filled in from reference TRBV7-6 and TRBJ2-3, reads GAGVSQSPRYKVTKRGQDVALRCDPISGHVSLYWYRQALGQGPEFLTYFNYEAQQDKSGLPNDRFSAERPEGSISTLTIQRTEQRDSAMYRCASSLGVAGGSATDTQYFGPGTRLTVL.

This chain links TRBV12-3 or TRBV12-4 with TRBJ2-7, with a possible D match to TRBD2 (5 bases). V dropped 3 bases and J dropped 6 bases, with 9 bases sitting between them. The length of the CDR3 is 12 residues. The DNA for the CDR3 is TGTGCCAGCAGTTTGGAGGTGGGCGAGCAGTACTTC. Protein: CASSLEVGEQYF.